One and the same sample provided the 12 T cell receptor beta chains below, sequenced in a study of regulatory T cells in long-lasting Graves disease. Time point here: newly diagnosed GD, antithyroid drugs for less than 3 months. PBMC RNA served as the TCR library source. With iRepertoire HTBI primers and Arm-PCR of CDR3 regions, TCR beta libraries were built. MiXCR, applied by TCRdb to the multiplex PCR reads, yields one record per CDR3 protein. The table lists about 530,000 distinct CDR3 sequences, about 15% of them singletons. The same sample was also studied in work on T cells in Graves' hyperthyroidism and ophthalmopathy.

The sequencing here drew on peripheral blood mononuclear cells (PBMCs), taken at new diagnosis, from a patient treated with antithyroid drugs. Receptors were obtained from a woman aged 40 to 65 with Graves disease.

V is TRBV5-1 and J is TRBJ2-5; 8 bases are a match to TRBD2. Germline assignment: CDR1 SGHRS and CDR2 YFSETQ. The CDR3 totals 14 residues. Trimming removed 0 bases from V and 5 bases from J; junction bases left unmatched: 3. The CDR3 here is CASSLGTSSETQYF. In DNA form, the CDR3 reads TGCGCCAGCAGCTTGGGGACTAGCAGCGAGACCCAGTACTTC.

The table lists this clonotype with many counts. The rearrangement links TRBV27 to TRBJ2-3; TRBD1 might be the D (6 bases). Trimming removed 7 bases at V and 2 bases at J, with 13 bases between. Germline CDR1 is MNHEY and CDR2 is SMNVEV (reference sequence). CDR3 length: 14 amino acids. CDR3 sequence (DNA): TGTGCCAGCACCTCGGCAGGGGCCACAGATACGCAGTATTTT. It specifies CASTSAGATDTQYF.

This clonotype appeared a few times. The rearrangement uses TRBV5-1 and TRBJ1-4, with D tentatively TRBD1 (6 bases). The germline gives CDR1 SGHRS, CDR2 YFSETQ. The CDR3 spans 16 residues. V shed 2 bases and J shed 3 bases, with 14 bases lying between them. The CDR3 here is CASSFRQAWANEKLFF. The CDR3, as DNA: TGCGCCAGCAGCTTTAGACAGGCTTGGGCTAATGAAAAACTGTTTTTT. Filled out from reference TRBV5-1 and TRBJ1-4, the complete variable domain reads KAGVTQTPRYLIKTRGQQVTLSCSPISGHRSVSWYQQTPGQGLQFLFEYFSETQRNKGNFPGRFSGRQFSNSRSEMNVSTLELGDSALYLCASSFRQAWANEKLFFGSGTQLSVL.

Regarding this clonotype: It may be a read error: a sequence one base away is much more abundant. The chain links TRBV6-1 to TRBJ2-2; TRBD1 aligns across 9 bases. The trim removed 3 bases at V and 4 bases at J, leaving 6 bases unmatched. CDR1 and CDR2 (germline): MNHNS, SASEGT. CDR3 length: 16 residues. The CDR3 loop is CASSEDRGSGTGELFF. The CDR3, as DNA: TGTGCCAGCAGTGAGGACAGGGGATCGGGCACCGGGGAGCTGTTTTTT.

The table lists this clonotype with a few counts. V gene TRBV5-6 combines with J gene TRBJ2-2; TRBD1 is a possible D gene (6 bases). The CDR3 has 15 residues. The V end was cut by 6 bases, the J end by 0 bases, with 12 bases between. The germline CDR1 and CDR2 sequences are SGHDT and YYEEEE. The CDR3 region has the DNA TGTGCCAGCACCGATGACAGGACGAACACCGGGGAGCTGTTTTTT. Protein: CASTDDRTNTGELFF.

V and J are TRBV5-1 and TRBJ1-3, with D possibly matching TRBD1 (5 bases). V was cut by 5 bases and J by 1 base, with 16 bases left in between. CDR1 and CDR2 from the germline V gene are SGHRS and YFSETQ. This CDR3 has 16 amino acids. The CDR3 reads CASRPAPEGSGNTIYF. The DNA for the CDR3 is TGCGCCAGCAGACCCGCTCCGGAGGGGTCTGGAAACACCATATATTTT.

This clonotype appeared a few times. The chain has TRBV29-1 and TRBJ1-1; TRBD1 agrees at 8 bases. J gave up 5 bases and V 7 bases, and 9 bases lay outside the gene matches. The CDR3 runs 13 residues. Germline V gene sequence: CDR1 SQVTM, CDR2 ANQGSEA. The CDR3 here is CSAATGVRTEAFF. CDR3 sequence (DNA): TGCAGCGCCGCGACAGGGGTGAGGACTGAAGCTTTCTTT.

The chain uses TRBV6-5 and TRBJ1-1; 7 nucleotides match TRBD1. Germline CDR1 reads MNHEY; CDR2 reads SVGAGI. The CDR3 is made up of 16 amino acids. V shed 4 bases, J shed 0 bases, and the junction held 8 bases outside the gene matches. CDR3 sequence: CASSSRQGGMNTEAFF. As DNA, the CDR3 is TGTGCCAGCAGTTCCCGACAGGGTGGTATGAACACTGAAGCTTTCTTT.

This clonotype was observed many times. This chain's CDR3 is CASSSTRGNIQYF. DNA of the CDR3: TGTGCCAGCAGTTCGACCAGGGGCAACATTCAGTACTTC. The chain joins TRBV12-3 or TRBV12-4 to TRBJ2-4; D may be TRBD1 (6 bases). CDR3 size: 13 residues. Trimming took 4 bases from V and 7 from J, leaving 11 bases between them.

This clonotype was found a few times. The rearrangement uses TRBV5-1 and TRBJ1-5; 7 nucleotides agree with TRBD1. The V segment lost 4 bases and the J segment 4 bases; nucleotides outside the gene matches: 5. The CDR3 extends over 14 amino acids. Germline values: CDR1 SGHRS, CDR2 YFSETQ. The CDR3: CASSIGTDNQPQHF. The CDR3 nucleotides read TGCGCCAGCAGCATCGGGACAGATAATCAGCCCCAGCATTTT.

This clonotype was picked up many times. The chain carries TRBV3-1 and TRBJ1-1; D is unclear. The CDR3 extends over 16 amino acids. In germline, CDR1 is LGHDT, CDR2 YNNKEL (reference sequence). The V and J ends lost 0 bases and 3 bases respectively, with 14 bases between them. The CDR3 DNA is TGTGCCAGCAGCCAAGATCTGGGCCTTTTTGACACTGAAGCTTTCTTT. Translating it yields CASSQDLGLFDTEAFF. The full variable domain, rest sourced from reference TRBV3-1 and TRBJ1-1, is DTAVSQTPKYLVTQMGNDKSIKCEQNLGHDTMYWYKQDSKKFLKIMFSYNNKELIINETVPNRFSPKSPDKAHLNLHINSLELGDSAVYFCASSQDLGLFDTEAFFGQGTRLTVV.

In its sample, this clonotype was seen many times. V is TRBV11-3 and J is TRBJ2-7; D might be TRBD1 (7 bases). This CDR3 has 14 amino acids. V gave up 4 bases and J gave up 4 bases, with 14 bases separating them. CDR1 SGHNT and CDR2 YENEEA come from the germline V gene. This CDR3 reads CASSSRDRNYEQYF. The CDR3 DNA reads TGTGCCAGCAGCTCGCGGGACAGAAATTACGAGCAGTACTTC.